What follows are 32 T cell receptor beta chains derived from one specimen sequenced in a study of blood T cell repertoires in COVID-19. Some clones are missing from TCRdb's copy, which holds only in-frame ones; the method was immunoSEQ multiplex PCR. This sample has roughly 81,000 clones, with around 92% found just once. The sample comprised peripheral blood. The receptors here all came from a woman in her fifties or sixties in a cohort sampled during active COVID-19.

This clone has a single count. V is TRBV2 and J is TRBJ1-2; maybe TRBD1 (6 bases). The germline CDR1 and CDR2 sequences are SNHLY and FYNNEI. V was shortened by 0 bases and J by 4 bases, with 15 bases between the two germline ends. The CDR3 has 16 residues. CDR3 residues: CASSEAREGVTYGYTF. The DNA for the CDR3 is TGTGCCAGCAGTGAAGCGCGGGAGGGGGTCACCTATGGCTACACCTTC.

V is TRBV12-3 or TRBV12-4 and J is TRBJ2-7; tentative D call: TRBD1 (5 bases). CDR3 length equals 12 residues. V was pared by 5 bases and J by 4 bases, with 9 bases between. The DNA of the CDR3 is TGTGCCAGCAGTCTACAGGCATACGAGCAGTACTTC. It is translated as CASSLQAYEQYF.

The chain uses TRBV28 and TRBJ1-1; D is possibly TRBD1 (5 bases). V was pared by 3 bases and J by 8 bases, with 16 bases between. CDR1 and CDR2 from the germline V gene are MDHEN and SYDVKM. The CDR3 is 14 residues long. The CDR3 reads CASSLMDKVTEAFF. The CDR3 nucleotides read TGTGCCAGCAGTTTGATGGACAAGGTTACCGAAGCTTTCTTT.

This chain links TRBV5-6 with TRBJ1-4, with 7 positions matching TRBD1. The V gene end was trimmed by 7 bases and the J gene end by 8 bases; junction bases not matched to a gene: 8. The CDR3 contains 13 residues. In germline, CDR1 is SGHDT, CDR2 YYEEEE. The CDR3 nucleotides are TGTGCCAGCTCGGACAGGCACACGGAAAAACTGTTTTTT. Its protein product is CASSDRHTEKLFF.

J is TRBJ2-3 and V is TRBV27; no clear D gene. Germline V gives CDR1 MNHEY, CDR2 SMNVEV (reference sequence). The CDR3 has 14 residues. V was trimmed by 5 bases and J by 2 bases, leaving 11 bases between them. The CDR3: CASSPYPITDTQYF. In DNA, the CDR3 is TGTGCCAGCAGTCCGTACCCTATCACAGATACGCAGTATTTT.

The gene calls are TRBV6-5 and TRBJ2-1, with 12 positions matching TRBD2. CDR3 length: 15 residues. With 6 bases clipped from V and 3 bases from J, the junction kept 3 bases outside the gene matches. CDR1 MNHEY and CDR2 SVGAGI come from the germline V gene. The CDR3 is CASRPTSGSYNEQFF. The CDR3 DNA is TGTGCCAGCAGGCCGACTAGCGGGAGCTACAATGAGCAGTTCTTC.

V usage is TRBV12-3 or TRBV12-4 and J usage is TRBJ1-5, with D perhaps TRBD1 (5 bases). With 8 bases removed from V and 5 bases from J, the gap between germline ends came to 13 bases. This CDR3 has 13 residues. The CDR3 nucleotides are TGTGCCAGCCGTCGAGGGGACTATCAGCCCCAGCATTTT. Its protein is CASRRGDYQPQHF.

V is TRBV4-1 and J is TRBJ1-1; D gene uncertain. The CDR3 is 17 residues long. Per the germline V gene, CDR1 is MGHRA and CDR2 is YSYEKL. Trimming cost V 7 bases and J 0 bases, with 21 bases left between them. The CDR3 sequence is CASTSQEGVRMNTEAFF. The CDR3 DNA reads TGCGCCAGCACCTCCCAGGAGGGCGTTCGCATGAACACTGAAGCTTTCTTT.

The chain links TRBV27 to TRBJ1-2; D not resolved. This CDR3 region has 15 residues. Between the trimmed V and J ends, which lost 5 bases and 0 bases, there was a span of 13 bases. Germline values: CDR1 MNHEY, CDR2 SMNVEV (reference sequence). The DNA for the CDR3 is TGTGCCAGCAGTGCCCAGGATGGCCCTAACTATGGCTACACCTTC. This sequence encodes CASSAQDGPNYGYTF.

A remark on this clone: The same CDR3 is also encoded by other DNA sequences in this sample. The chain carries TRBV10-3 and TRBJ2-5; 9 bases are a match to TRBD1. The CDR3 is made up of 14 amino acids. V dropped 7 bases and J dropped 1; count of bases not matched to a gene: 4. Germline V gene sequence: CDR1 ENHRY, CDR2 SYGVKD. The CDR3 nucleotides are TGTGCCATCACCAAGACAGGGGGCCAAGAGACCCAGTACTTC. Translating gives CAITKTGGQETQYF.

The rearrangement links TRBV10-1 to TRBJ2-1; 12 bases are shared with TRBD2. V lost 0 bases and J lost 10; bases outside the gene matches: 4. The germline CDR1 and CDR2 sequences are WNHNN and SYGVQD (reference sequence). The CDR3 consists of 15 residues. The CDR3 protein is CASSESLAGGPEQFF. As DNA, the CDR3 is TGCGCCAGCAGTGAGTCGCTAGCGGGAGGGCCCGAGCAGTTCTTC.

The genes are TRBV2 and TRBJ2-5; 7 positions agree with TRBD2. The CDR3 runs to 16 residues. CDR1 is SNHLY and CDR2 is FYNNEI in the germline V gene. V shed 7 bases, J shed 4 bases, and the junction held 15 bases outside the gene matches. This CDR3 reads CASTNPWEGVGETQYF. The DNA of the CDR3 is TGTGCCAGCACCAACCCATGGGAGGGTGTAGGAGAGACCCAGTACTTC.

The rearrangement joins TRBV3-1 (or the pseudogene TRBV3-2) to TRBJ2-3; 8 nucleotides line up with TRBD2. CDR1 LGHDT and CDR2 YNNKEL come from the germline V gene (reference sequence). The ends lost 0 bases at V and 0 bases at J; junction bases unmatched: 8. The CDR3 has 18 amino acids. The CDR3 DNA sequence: TGTGCCAGCAGCCAAGATCGATTAGCGGGGCCTAGCACAGATACGCAGTATTTT. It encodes CASSQDRLAGPSTDTQYF.

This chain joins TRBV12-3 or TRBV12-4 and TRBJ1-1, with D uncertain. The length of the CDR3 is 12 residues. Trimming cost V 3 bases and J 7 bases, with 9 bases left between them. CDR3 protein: CASSFPGSEAFF. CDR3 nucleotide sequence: TGTGCCAGCAGTTTCCCCGGGAGTGAAGCTTTCTTT.

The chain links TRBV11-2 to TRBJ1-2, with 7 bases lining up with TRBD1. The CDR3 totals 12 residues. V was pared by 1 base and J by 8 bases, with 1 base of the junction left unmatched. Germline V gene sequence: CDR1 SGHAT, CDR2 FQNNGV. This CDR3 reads CASSLGDSGYTF. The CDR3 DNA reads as TGTGCCAGCAGCTTAGGGGACAGCGGCTACACCTTC.

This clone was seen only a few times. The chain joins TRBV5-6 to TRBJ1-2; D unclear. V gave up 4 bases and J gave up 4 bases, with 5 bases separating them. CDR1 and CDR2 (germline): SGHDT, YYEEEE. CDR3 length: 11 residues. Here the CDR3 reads CASSAGYGYTF. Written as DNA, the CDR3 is TGTGCCAGCAGCGCCGGCTATGGCTACACCTTC.

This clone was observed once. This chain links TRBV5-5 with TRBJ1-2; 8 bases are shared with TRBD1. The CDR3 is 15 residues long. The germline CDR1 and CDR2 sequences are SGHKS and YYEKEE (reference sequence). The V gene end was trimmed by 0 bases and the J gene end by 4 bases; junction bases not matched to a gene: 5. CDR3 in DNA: TGTGCCAGCAGCTTGGATGCAGGGGGCGCCTATGGCTACACCTTC. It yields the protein CASSLDAGGAYGYTF.

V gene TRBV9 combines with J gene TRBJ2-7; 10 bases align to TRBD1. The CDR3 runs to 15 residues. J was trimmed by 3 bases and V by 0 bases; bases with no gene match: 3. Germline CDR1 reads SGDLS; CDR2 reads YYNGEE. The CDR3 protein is CASSVGGTGVYEQYF. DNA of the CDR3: TGTGCCAGCAGCGTAGGAGGGACAGGGGTCTACGAGCAGTACTTC.

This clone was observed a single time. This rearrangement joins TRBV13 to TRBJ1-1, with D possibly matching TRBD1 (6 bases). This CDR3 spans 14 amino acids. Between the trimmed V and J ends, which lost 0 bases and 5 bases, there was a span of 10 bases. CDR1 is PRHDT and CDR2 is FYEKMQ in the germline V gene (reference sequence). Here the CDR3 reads CASSLGQGTTEAFF. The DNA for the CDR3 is TGTGCCAGCAGCTTAGGCCAGGGGACGACTGAAGCTTTCTTT.

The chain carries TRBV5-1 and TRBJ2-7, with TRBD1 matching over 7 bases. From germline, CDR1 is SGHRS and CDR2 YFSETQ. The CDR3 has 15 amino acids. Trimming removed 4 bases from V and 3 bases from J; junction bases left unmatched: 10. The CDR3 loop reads CASSGGAGGVYEQYF. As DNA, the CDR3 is TGCGCCAGCAGCGGAGGTGCAGGGGGTGTCTACGAGCAGTACTTC.

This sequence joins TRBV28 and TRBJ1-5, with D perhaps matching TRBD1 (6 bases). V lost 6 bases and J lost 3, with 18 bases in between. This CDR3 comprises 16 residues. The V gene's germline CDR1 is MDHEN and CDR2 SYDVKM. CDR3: CASSGGGLSVNQPQHF. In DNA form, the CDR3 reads TGTGCCAGCAGCGGGGGGGGCCTTTCCGTCAATCAGCCCCAGCATTTT.

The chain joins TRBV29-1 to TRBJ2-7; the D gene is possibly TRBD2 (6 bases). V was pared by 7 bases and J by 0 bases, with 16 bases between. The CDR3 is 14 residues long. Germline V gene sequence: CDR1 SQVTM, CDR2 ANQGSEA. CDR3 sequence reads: CSARTGGASYEQYF. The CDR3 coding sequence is TGCAGCGCTCGAACAGGAGGGGCCTCCTACGAGCAGTACTTC.

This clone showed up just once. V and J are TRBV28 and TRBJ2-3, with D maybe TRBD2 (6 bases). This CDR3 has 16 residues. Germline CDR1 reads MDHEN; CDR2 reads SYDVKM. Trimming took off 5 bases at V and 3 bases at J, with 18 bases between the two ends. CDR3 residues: CASSPPRLVTTDTQYF. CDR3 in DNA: TGTGCCAGCAGTCCCCCCCGACTAGTCACTACAGATACGCAGTATTTT.

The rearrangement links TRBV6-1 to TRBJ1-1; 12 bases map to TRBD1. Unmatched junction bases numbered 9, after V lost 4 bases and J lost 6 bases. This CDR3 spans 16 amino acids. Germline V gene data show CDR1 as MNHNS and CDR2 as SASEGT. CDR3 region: CASSGPTGTGGPEAFF. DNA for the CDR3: TGTGCCAGCAGTGGTCCGACCGGGACAGGGGGCCCTGAAGCTTTCTTT.

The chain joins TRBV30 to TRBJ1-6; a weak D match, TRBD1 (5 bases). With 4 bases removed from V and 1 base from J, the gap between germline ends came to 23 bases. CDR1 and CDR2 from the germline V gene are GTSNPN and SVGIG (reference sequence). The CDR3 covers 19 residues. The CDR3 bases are TGTGCCTGGAATGACGCCGGGGACTTATTTAGTTCCTATAATTCACCCCTCCACTTT. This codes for CAWNDAGDLFSSYNSPLHF.

In nucleotides, the CDR3 is TGTGCCAGCTCACCGTTTCCGAGAGAGAATACCTACGAGCAGTACTTC. Its translation is CASSPFPRENTYEQYF. The chain couples TRBV18 to TRBJ2-7, with no clear D. CDR3 length: 16 residues. The V end was cut by 3 bases, the J end by 2 bases, with 17 bases between. The V gene's germline CDR1 is KGHSH and CDR2 LQKENI.

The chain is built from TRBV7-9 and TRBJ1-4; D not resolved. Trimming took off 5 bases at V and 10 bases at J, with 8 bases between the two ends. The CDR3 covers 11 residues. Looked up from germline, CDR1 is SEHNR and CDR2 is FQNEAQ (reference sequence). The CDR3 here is CASSVGVKLFF. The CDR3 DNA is TGTGCCAGCAGCGTGGGCGTAAAACTGTTTTTT.

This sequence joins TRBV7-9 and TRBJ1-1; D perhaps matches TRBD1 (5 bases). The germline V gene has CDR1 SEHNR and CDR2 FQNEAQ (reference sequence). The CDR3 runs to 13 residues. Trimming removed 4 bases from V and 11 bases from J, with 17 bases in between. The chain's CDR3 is CASSYGDSLHAFF. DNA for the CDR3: TGTGCCAGCAGCTACGGCGACAGCCTTCACGCTTTCTTT.

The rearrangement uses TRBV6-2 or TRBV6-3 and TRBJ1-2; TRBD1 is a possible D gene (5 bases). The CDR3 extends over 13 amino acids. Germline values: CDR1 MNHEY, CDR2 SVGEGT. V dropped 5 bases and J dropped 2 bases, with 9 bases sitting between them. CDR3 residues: CASSARDNYGYTF. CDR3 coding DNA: TGTGCCAGCAGTGCGCGGGACAACTATGGCTACACCTTC.

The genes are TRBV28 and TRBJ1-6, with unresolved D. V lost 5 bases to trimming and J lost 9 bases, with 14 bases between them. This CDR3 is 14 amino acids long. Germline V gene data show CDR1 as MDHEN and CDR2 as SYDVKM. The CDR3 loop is CASSVGRAGSPLHF. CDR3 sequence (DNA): TGTGCCAGCAGTGTCGGGAGGGCCGGTTCACCCCTCCACTTT.

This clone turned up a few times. This CDR3 is CASSLEGAYNSPLHF. CDR3 DNA sequence: TGTGCCAGCAGCTTAGAAGGGGCCTATAATTCACCCCTCCACTTT. V is TRBV7-3 and J is TRBJ1-6; TRBD1 is a possible D gene (5 bases). CDR1 and CDR2 from the germline V gene are SGHTA and FQGTGA. Trimming cost V 2 bases and J 2 bases, with 7 bases left between them. The CDR3 length is 15 residues.

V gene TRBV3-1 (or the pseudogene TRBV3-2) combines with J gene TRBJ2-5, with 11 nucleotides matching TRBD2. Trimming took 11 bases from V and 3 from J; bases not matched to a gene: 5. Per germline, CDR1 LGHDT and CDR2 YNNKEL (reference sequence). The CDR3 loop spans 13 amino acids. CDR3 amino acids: CAVGTSGKETQYF. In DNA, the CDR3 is TGTGCCGTAGGGACTAGCGGAAAAGAGACCCAGTACTTC.